Each of the 25 T cell receptor beta chains below was sequenced from the same sample in a study of Graves' ophthalmopathy and Graves' hyperthyroidism. RNA transcripts were the source from which TCR beta CDR3 regions were amplified. HTBI primers were used in a first-round RT-PCR, which preceded a second-round multiplex PCR. TCRdb independently ran MiXCR on the multiplex PCR reads; one entry per CDR3 protein. The repertoire holds some 350,000 distinct CDR3 sequences, with about 15% as singletons. The sample consisted of peripheral blood. These receptor sequences come from an adult woman with stable Graves' hyperthyroidism.

As DNA, the CDR3 is TGTGCCAGCAGCCTCGCTACTGGGACCGCGGGCCCTGGGGCCAACGTCCTGACTTTC. Its protein product is CASSLATGTAGPGANVLTF. This chain links TRBV11-1 with TRBJ2-6, with D perhaps given as TRBD1 or TRBD2 (5 bases each). The CDR3 has 19 residues. Between the trimmed V and J ends, which lost 5 bases and 2 bases, there was a span of 22 bases. Germline CDR1 is SGHAT and CDR2 is FQDESV (reference sequence).

This chain uses TRBV5-1 with TRBJ2-2; D is possibly TRBD1 (5 bases). Looked up from germline, CDR1 is SGHRS and CDR2 is YFSETQ. The CDR3 loop spans 15 amino acids. Trimming took 0 bases from V and 3 from J, leaving 9 bases between them. CDR3 in DNA: TGCGCCAGCAGCTTGGAAGGGGCGGACACCGGGGAGCTGTTTTTT. This encodes CASSLEGADTGELFF.

This clonotype has a count of ten or more. This chain links TRBV6-2 or TRBV6-3 with TRBJ1-5; 7 nucleotides line up with TRBD1. Trimming removed 5 bases from V and 6 bases from J; junction bases left unmatched: 16. Germline V CDR1 and CDR2: MNHEY, SVGEGT. The CDR3 has 17 residues. This chain's CDR3 is CASSNSPRDREGQPQHF. The CDR3 bases are TGTGCCAGCAGTAATAGTCCACGAGACAGGGAGGGTCAGCCCCAGCATTTT.

This clonotype was observed many times. The chain joins TRBV5-1 to TRBJ2-5; possible D gene TRBD2, 5 bases. The CDR3 covers 15 residues. The V gene's germline CDR1 is SGHRS and CDR2 YFSETQ. With 0 bases removed from V and 4 bases from J, the gap between germline ends came to 13 bases. In nucleotides, the CDR3 is TGCGCCAGCAGCTTGGAGGGAGCGAGTCGAGAGACCCAGTACTTC. Residues: CASSLEGASRETQYF.

V usage is TRBV29-1 and J usage is TRBJ2-7; TRBD2 aligns across 8 bases. V lost 6 bases to trimming and J lost 3 bases; unmatched junction nucleotides: 7. Germline V gene data show CDR1 as SQVTM and CDR2 as ANQGSEA. CDR3 size: 13 residues. In DNA, the CDR3 is TGCAGCGTAGCCGGGACTAGAAACTACGAGCAGTACTTC. It yields the protein CSVAGTRNYEQYF.

The V gene is TRBV5-1, the J gene TRBJ1-2; maybe TRBD1 (6 bases). Per germline, CDR1 SGHRS and CDR2 YFSETQ. Trimming left V 4 bases short and J 3 bases short, with 28 bases between. The CDR3 is made up of 19 amino acids. The CDR3 region has the DNA TGCGCCAGCAGCAACGGTTACAAAACGGGACACAGCCCTTACTATGGCTACACCTTC. Translation gives CASSNGYKTGHSPYYGYTF.

A few counts support this clonotype. This chain connects TRBV28 to TRBJ1-1; 8 bases are a match to TRBD1. Germline CDR1 and CDR2: MDHEN and SYDVKM. Losses at the gene ends were 1 base for V and 4 bases for J; bases not matched to a gene: 8. The CDR3 loop spans 16 amino acids. CDR3 loop: CASSLLSGGLGTEAFF. CDR3 in DNA: TGTGCCAGCAGTTTATTATCAGGGGGCTTGGGCACTGAAGCTTTCTTT.

This clonotype was seen many times. The chain is built from TRBV12-3 or TRBV12-4 and TRBJ2-2; D is uncertain. CDR3 size: 14 residues. V shed 3 bases and J shed 3 bases, with 8 bases lying between them. The chain's CDR3 is CASSFDHYTGELFF. The CDR3 coding sequence is TGTGCCAGCAGTTTCGACCATTACACCGGGGAGCTGTTTTTT.

This clonotype occurred many times. The V call is TRBV12-3 or TRBV12-4, the J call TRBJ2-4, with a tentative D call TRBD1 (5 bases). CDR3 length: 16 residues. V gave up 1 base and J gave up 0 bases, with 10 bases separating them. CDR3 sequence reads: CASSLGQIIAKNIQYF. DNA of the CDR3: TGTGCCAGCAGTTTAGGACAGATAATAGCCAAAAACATTCAGTACTTC.

This clonotype was detected many times. V gene TRBV27 combines with J gene TRBJ2-2; 8 nucleotides align to TRBD1. The trim removed 2 bases at V and 7 bases at J, leaving 3 bases unmatched. The germline V gene has CDR1 MNHEY and CDR2 SMNVEV (reference sequence). This CDR3 has 14 residues. The CDR3 protein is CASSLGTGGGELFF. DNA for the CDR3: TGTGCCAGCAGTTTAGGGACAGGTGGCGGGGAGCTGTTTTTT.

Notes on this clonotype: Germline is not matched at one junction end, which may reflect a read error. In DNA form, the CDR3 reads TGTGCCACCAGTGGGGGCGAGAGCCAGTACTTC. This codes for CATSGGESQYF. V usage is TRBV12-3 or TRBV12-4 and J usage is TRBJ2-5, with D possibly TRBD1 on 6 matching bases. The CDR3 extends over 11 amino acids.

This clonotype has a handful of counts. This chain links TRBV12-3 or TRBV12-4 with TRBJ2-2, with TRBD2 matching 13 bases. Trimming removed 7 bases from V and 6 bases from J; junction bases left unmatched: 5. This CDR3 contains 15 residues. This CDR3 is CASTRLAGGPGELFF. The CDR3 DNA reads TGTGCCAGCACCCGACTAGCGGGAGGACCCGGGGAGCTGTTTTTT.

The sample holds many counts of this clonotype. The chain couples TRBV5-1 to TRBJ2-5, with 9 positions matching TRBD2. This CDR3 region has 15 residues. Per the germline V gene, CDR1 is SGHRS and CDR2 is YFSETQ. The V segment lost 0 bases and the J segment 5 bases; nucleotides outside the gene matches: 5. The CDR3 loop is CASSLVPSGKETQYF. CDR3 DNA: TGCGCCAGCAGCTTGGTCCCTAGCGGGAAGGAGACCCAGTACTTC.

This clonotype was observed a handful of times. This chain joins TRBV30 and TRBJ2-7, with 7 bases matching TRBD1. CDR1 and CDR2 from the germline V gene are GTSNPN and SVGIG (reference sequence). The CDR3 covers 11 residues. After removal of 4 bases from V and 5 bases from J, the junction contained 2 bases not matched to a gene. The CDR3 is CAWNRGHEQYF. The CDR3 nucleotides read TGTGCCTGGAACAGGGGCCACGAGCAGTACTTC. The complete variable domain, with remaining parts taken from reference TRBV30 and TRBJ2-7, reads SQTIHQWPATLVQPVGSPLSLECTVEGTSNPNLYWYRQAAGRGLQLLFYSVGIGQISSEVPQNLSASRPQDRQFILSSKKLLLSDSGFYLCAWNRGHEQYFGPGTRLTVT.

This clonotype has at least ten counts. The chain joins TRBV5-4 to TRBJ2-7, with 14 nucleotides matching TRBD2. V shed 0 bases and J 3 bases; nucleotides not matched to a gene: 2. CDR3 length: 16 amino acids. From germline, CDR1 is SGHNT and CDR2 YYREEE (reference sequence). The CDR3 region is CASSLGGTSGSYEQYF. The CDR3 DNA is TGTGCCAGCAGCTTGGGAGGGACTAGCGGGAGCTACGAGCAGTACTTC.

This clonotype has at least ten counts. The chain carries TRBV4-2 and TRBJ2-7; D remains ambiguous. CDR3 length: 15 residues. V dropped 0 bases and J dropped 2 bases, with 11 bases sitting between them. CDR1 is LGHNA and CDR2 is YNFKEQ in the germline V gene. In DNA form, the CDR3 reads TGTGCCAGCAGCCAAGATCTTTGGGCTACCTACGAGCAGTACTTC. Translation gives CASSQDLWATYEQYF.

This clonotype has a count of ten or more. The chain is built from TRBV7-8 and TRBJ1-1; 8 bases line up with TRBD1. CDR3 length equals 15 residues. Germline assignment: CDR1 SGHVS and CDR2 FQNEAQ. V dropped 1 base and J dropped 7; count of bases not matched to a gene: 8. The CDR3 is CASSLGDRGWGEAFF. DNA of the CDR3: TGTGCCAGCAGCTTAGGAGACAGGGGTTGGGGTGAAGCTTTCTTT.

In nucleotides, the CDR3 is TGTGCCAGCAGTGCTGGGGGGGCCACAGATACGCAGTATTTT. It yields the protein CASSAGGATDTQYF. The chain links TRBV6-4 to TRBJ2-3; possibly TRBD2 for D (7 bases). Germline V gives CDR1 MRHNA, CDR2 SNTAGT. This CDR3 spans 14 amino acids. V gave up 4 bases and J gave up 2 bases, with 10 bases separating them.

This clonotype was detected many times. The chain employs TRBV11-2 and TRBJ1-1; 7 bases fit TRBD1. The germline V gene encodes CDR1 SGHAT and CDR2 FQNNGV. CDR3 size: 15 residues. Trimming at V came to 5 bases and at J to 2 bases, leaving 8 bases not matched to a gene. The CDR3 DNA reads as TGTGCCAGCAGCGGATGGACAGGTCTAAACACTGAAGCTTTCTTT. It is translated as CASSGWTGLNTEAFF.

This clonotype occurred many times. The chain couples TRBV4-3 to TRBJ2-5; no clear D gene. Germline CDR1 LGHNA, CDR2 YSLEER. Trimming stripped 4 bases from V and 1 base from J, with 7 bases between. The CDR3 contains 13 residues. The CDR3 is CASSPTLQETQYF. The CDR3, as DNA: TGCGCCAGCAGCCCGACACTCCAAGAGACCCAGTACTTC.

The rearrangement joins TRBV6-1 to TRBJ2-7; D might be TRBD1 (6 bases). CDR3 length equals 14 residues. Deletions cut 2 bases from V and 4 bases from J, with 12 bases between. Germline lookup yields CDR1 MNHNS and CDR2 SASEGT. The CDR3 is CASSEYRERYEQYF. CDR3 sequence (DNA): TGTGCCAGCAGTGAATACAGGGAAAGGTACGAGCAGTACTTC.

This clonotype was counted at least ten times. The V and J genes are TRBV20-1 and TRBJ1-2; weak D call: TRBD1 (6 bases). Germline V CDR1 and CDR2: DFQATT, SNEGSKA (reference sequence). The CDR3 totals 15 residues. V lost 2 bases and J 3 bases, leaving 16 bases between the germline ends. DNA of the CDR3: TGCAGTGCTAGACCGTCTCAGGGGCTCGACTATGGCTACACCTTC. It encodes CSARPSQGLDYGYTF.

This clonotype was recorded once. V and J are TRBV6-5 and TRBJ2-5; TRBD2 matches at 8 bases. Germline V lookup: CDR1 MNHEY, CDR2 SVGAGI. The CDR3 has 16 residues. With V trimmed by 4 bases and J by 2 bases, 9 bases remained unmatched. The CDR3 is CASSSEQTSAQETQYF. DNA for the CDR3: TGTGCCAGCAGTTCCGAACAGACTAGCGCTCAAGAGACCCAGTACTTC.

This clonotype occurred many times. The CDR3 sequence: CAISELNQLYNSPLHF. DNA for the CDR3: TGTGCCATCAGTGAGTTGAATCAACTCTATAATTCACCCCTCCACTTT. The chain recombines TRBV10-3 with TRBJ1-6; no clear D. The CDR3 is made up of 16 amino acids. Germline-derived CDR1 and CDR2 are ENHRY and SYGVKD. V was trimmed by 1 base and J by 3 bases, leaving 10 bases between them.

This clonotype was counted only a few times. This may be a read error, as it is one base from a much larger clone. The chain is built from TRBV7-8 and TRBJ1-1, with a weak D call TRBD1 (5 bases). This CDR3 region has 15 residues. The germline V gene has CDR1 SGHVS and CDR2 FQNEAQ. CDR3 amino acids: CASRMRPEGTTEACF. The CDR3 DNA is TGTGCCAGCAGGATGCGCCCCGAGGGGACCACTGAAGCTTGCTTT.